The present entry profiles one TCR beta chain with its context. This specimen belongs to a study of blood T cell repertoires in COVID-19. Study information: PBMCs, B-cell-depleted T cells, or T cells provided the cDNA or gDNA that made up the material.

This CDR3 contains 14 residues. J was trimmed by 9 bases and V by 0 bases; bases with no gene match: 6. Germline-derived CDR1 and CDR2 are SGDLS and YYNGEE. It was during active infection that Seattle patients were enrolled and then longitudinally followed. In the authors' workflow: Cell counts per sample came from amplifying reference gene primers. Libraries were prepared by immunoSEQ multiplex PCR; TCRdb keeps only in-frame clonotypes and omits some of them. That table is the source of V, J and clone size, and D and trimming were worked out from the DNA. This repertoire shows fewer than 600,000 clones, 89% found once; its top ten account for 0.7% to 1%.

This TCR came from a man between 18 and 29 years old with COVID-19, enrolled during active disease. Sequencing was performed on peripheral blood. This sequence joins TRBV9 and TRBJ2-1; 7 bases fit TRBD2. The CDR3 spells CASSVGGGSVEQFF. CDR3 bases: TGTGCCAGCAGCGTAGGTGGCGGGAGTGTTGAGCAGTTCTTC.